Each of the 22 T cell receptor beta chains below was sequenced from the same sample in a study of regulatory T cells in long-lasting Graves disease. Arm-PCR of CDR3 regions with iRepertoire HTBI primers generated TCR beta libraries. MiXCR, applied by TCRdb to the multiplex PCR reads, yields one record per CDR3 protein. The sample has some 370,000 distinct CDR3 sequences, about 20% seen once. Time point indicated: persistent/refractory GD, antithyroid drugs over 5 years with positive TRAb. RNA from PBMCs was the source of the TCR library. The sequenced sample was peripheral blood mononuclear cells (PBMCs), obtained when the disease was refractory, from a patient treated with antithyroid drugs. Source of these receptors: a female donor with Graves disease.

A single count supports this clonotype. The chain employs TRBV7-9 and TRBJ1-1; 9 nucleotides agree with TRBD1. Unmatched junction bases numbered 4, after V lost 5 bases and J lost 0 bases. Germline lookup yields CDR1 SEHNR and CDR2 FQNEAQ (reference sequence). This CDR3 is 15 amino acids long. For the CDR3, the DNA is TGTGCCAGCAGCCCCGGGACAGGGCTGAACACTGAAGCTTTCTTT. Translation: CASSPGTGLNTEAFF.

This clonotype showed up just once. The chain joins TRBV7-9 to TRBJ2-3, with 10 bases identical to TRBD2. The CDR3 is 16 residues long. J gave up 0 bases and V 5 bases, and 5 bases lay outside the gene matches. Germline V gives CDR1 SEHNR, CDR2 FQNEAQ (reference sequence). The CDR3 spells CASSPGTSDSTDTQYF. As DNA, the CDR3 is TGTGCCAGCAGCCCCGGGACTAGCGATAGCACAGATACGCAGTATTTT.

This clonotype was picked up many times. The rearrangement uses TRBV27 and TRBJ2-7; D not resolved. The length of the CDR3 is 13 residues. Trimming pared 4 bases from V and 3 bases from J, leaving 10 bases between. Germline V gene data show CDR1 as MNHEY and CDR2 as SMNVEV (reference sequence). Here the CDR3 reads CASSWQANYEQYF. In DNA, the CDR3 is TGTGCCAGCAGTTGGCAGGCTAACTACGAGCAGTACTTC.

Many counts were recorded for this clonotype. V usage is TRBV2 and J usage is TRBJ2-7, with unresolved D. The V gene's germline CDR1 is SNHLY and CDR2 FYNNEI. Between the trimmed V and J ends, which lost 2 bases and 4 bases, there was a span of 9 bases. CDR3 size: 13 residues. CDR3 DNA: TGTGCCAGCAGTGAAAACCGACCATACGAGCAGTACTTC. Translating gives CASSENRPYEQYF.

This clonotype has just a few counts. The V call is TRBV19, the J call TRBJ2-7; 7 positions match TRBD1. Germline V gene sequence: CDR1 LNHDA, CDR2 SQIVND (reference sequence). The CDR3 has 13 residues. The V gene end was trimmed by 6 bases and the J gene end by 2 bases; junction bases not matched to a gene: 4. The CDR3 here is CASRLTGTYEQYF. DNA for the CDR3: TGTGCCAGTAGACTGACAGGGACCTACGAGCAGTACTTC.

The chain has TRBV7-2 and TRBJ2-3, with 12 bases identical to TRBD2. Germline lookup yields CDR1 SGHTA and CDR2 FQGNSA. Trimming cost V 1 base and J 4 bases; bases outside gene matches: 9. The CDR3 has 18 amino acids. DNA for the CDR3: TGTGCCAGCAGCTTAGGGTCCCTAGCGGGAGGGCCATCAGATACGCAGTATTTT. Residues: CASSLGSLAGGPSDTQYF.

The genes are TRBV7-9 and TRBJ2-3, with D unclear. The germline V gene has CDR1 SEHNR and CDR2 FQNEAQ (reference sequence). The CDR3 extends over 15 amino acids. V lost 5 bases and J lost 5, with 17 bases in between. CDR3 protein: CASSERTSLGDTQYF. The CDR3 DNA reads TGTGCCAGCAGCGAAAGGACGTCCCTGGGAGATACGCAGTATTTT.

The chain links TRBV19 to TRBJ1-1, with unresolved D. The CDR3 is made up of 11 amino acids. With 7 bases removed from V and 8 bases from J, the gap between germline ends came to 11 bases. Germline V gives CDR1 LNHDA, CDR2 SQIVND (reference sequence). CDR3 coding DNA: TGTGCCAGTACCGACGATTTGGAAGCTTTCTTT. Translated: CASTDDLEAFF.

This clonotype has just a few counts. The J gene is TRBJ2-1, the V gene TRBV28, with TRBD1 as a possible D gene (6 bases). Germline CDR1 is MDHEN and CDR2 is SYDVKM. The CDR3 spans 14 residues. V was pared by 3 bases and J by 3 bases, with 9 bases between. Here the CDR3 DNA reads TGTGCCAGCAGTTTTCGACAGGACTACAATGAGCAGTTCTTC. Encoded protein: CASSFRQDYNEQFF.

This clonotype was seen ten or more times. The rearrangement joins TRBV6-1 to TRBJ2-7, with 7 bases fitting TRBD1. The CDR3 runs 15 residues. J was trimmed by 0 bases and V by 5 bases; bases with no gene match: 7. CDR1 and CDR2 (germline): MNHNS, SASEGT. CDR3 residues: CASSRAQGSSYEQYF. In DNA form, the CDR3 reads TGTGCCAGCAGTAGAGCACAGGGGAGCTCCTACGAGCAGTACTTC.

V and J are TRBV7-9 and TRBJ2-7; D is ambiguous. CDR3 size: 15 residues. Germline loops: CDR1 SEHNR, CDR2 FQNEAQ (reference sequence). The V end lost 5 bases, the J end lost 6 bases, and 20 bases lay between the germline ends. This CDR3 is CASSPARALDGEQYF. CDR3 nucleotide sequence: TGTGCCAGCAGCCCTGCCCGGGCTTTGGATGGCGAGCAGTACTTC.

This clonotype was seen at least ten times. The chain employs TRBV20-1 and TRBJ2-5; D possibly corresponds to TRBD2 (5 bases). Looked up from germline, CDR1 is DFQATT and CDR2 is SNEGSKA (reference sequence). Trimming took off 5 bases at V and 3 bases at J, with 10 bases between the two ends. This CDR3 region has 12 residues. CDR3 nucleotide sequence: TGCAGTGCTTCGGGAATTGAAGAGACCCAGTACTTC. Translating it yields CSASGIEETQYF.

Points on this clonotype: A clone one base away is much larger, so this may be a read error. The chain carries TRBV7-9 and TRBJ2-4; 7 bases align to TRBD1. Germline CDR1 is SEHNR and CDR2 is FQNEAQ (reference sequence). The CDR3 loop spans 13 amino acids. The CDR3 DNA reads TGTACCAGCAACAACGGGACAGCAAACATTCAGTACTTC. Amino acid sequence: CTSNNGTANIQYF.

This clonotype appeared many times. V gene TRBV30 combines with J gene TRBJ1-2, with no clear D. The CDR3 runs 13 residues. CDR1 and CDR2 from the germline V gene are GTSNPN and SVGIG (reference sequence). Trimming stripped 5 bases from V and 3 bases from J, with 13 bases between. CDR3: CAWLRSTDYGYTF. The DNA of the CDR3 is TGTGCCTGGCTCCGGTCAACAGACTATGGCTACACCTTC.

The sample holds many counts of this clonotype. This chain links TRBV11-2 with TRBJ2-7; the match to TRBD1 covers 7 bases. Germline V gene lookup returns CDR1 SGHAT and CDR2 FQNNGV. V trimming: 10 bases; J trimming: 2 bases; junction bases outside the gene matches: 11. The length of the CDR3 is 14 residues. The CDR3 protein is CATWDRQTPYEQYF. CDR3 DNA sequence: TGTGCCACCTGGGACAGACAAACTCCCTACGAGCAGTACTTC.

The J gene is TRBJ2-7, the V gene TRBV20-1, with 7 nucleotides matching TRBD2. Looked up from germline, CDR1 is DFQATT and CDR2 is SNEGSKA (reference sequence). J lost 1 base, V lost 3 bases, and 3 bases had no gene match. The CDR3 totals 13 residues. The CDR3, as DNA: TGCAGTGCTAGCCTAGCGGTATCCTACGAGCAGTACTTC. Encoded protein: CSASLAVSYEQYF.

This clonotype was seen repeatedly, ten times or more. V is TRBV3-1 and J is TRBJ1-1; 8 positions agree with TRBD1. There are 12 residues in the CDR3. CDR1 is LGHDT, CDR2 YNNKEL, per germline (reference sequence). V lost 4 bases, J lost 7 bases, and 2 bases stayed unmatched. The CDR3 here is CASSLTGVEAFF. CDR3 DNA: TGTGCCAGCAGCCTGACAGGGGTTGAAGCTTTCTTT.

For this clonotype: A much larger clonotype is one base distant, so this may be a read error. This chain joins TRBV28 and TRBJ2-1; D might be TRBD1 (6 bases). Germline values: CDR1 MDHEN, CDR2 SYDVKM. The V gene lost 10 bases and the J gene lost 5 bases, with 12 bases spanning the gap. This CDR3 has 12 residues. CDR3 DNA sequence: TGTGCCATACAGGGTTGCCACAATGAGCAGTTCTTC. Its protein product is CAIQGCHNEQFF.

Many counts were recorded for this clonotype. The chain employs TRBV11-2 and TRBJ2-7, with D possibly TRBD1 on 5 matching bases. V lost 2 bases and J lost 6, with 11 bases in between. Germline V gene sequence: CDR1 SGHAT, CDR2 FQNNGV. The CDR3 spans 13 residues. CDR3 bases: TGTGCCAGCAGCTTAACGGCAGGGCCCGAGCAGTACTTC. Translated, it gives CASSLTAGPEQYF.

There are a few counts of this clonotype. The rearrangement links TRBV29-1 to TRBJ1-2, with 7 bases lining up with TRBD1. Unmatched junction bases numbered 10, after V lost 0 bases and J lost 6 bases. The CDR3 covers 15 residues. Germline V gives CDR1 SQVTM, CDR2 ANQGSEA. As DNA, the CDR3 is TGCAGCGTTGAAGACTTCCCCCGACAGGGTAATGGCTACACCTTC. As protein: CSVEDFPRQGNGYTF.

The chain employs TRBV5-6 and TRBJ2-7, with a possible D match to TRBD1 (6 bases). The V end lost 4 bases, the J end lost 2 bases, and 19 bases lay between the germline ends. The V gene's germline CDR1 is SGHDT and CDR2 YYEEEE. CDR3 length: 16 residues. CDR3 DNA sequence: TGTGCCAGCAGCCCCATGGGGGCAAGTCTAACCTACGAGCAGTACTTC. Its translation: CASSPMGASLTYEQYF.

Many counts were recorded for this clonotype. CDR3 sequence reads: CASSVTSGANVLTF. The CDR3 coding sequence is TGTGCCAGCAGCGTTACCTCTGGGGCCAACGTCCTGACTTTC. The chain couples TRBV27 to TRBJ2-6; D not resolved. The ends were cut back, 6 bases at V and 0 bases at J, with 6 bases in the middle. The CDR3 runs 14 residues. Per the germline V gene, CDR1 is MNHEY and CDR2 is SMNVEV (reference sequence).